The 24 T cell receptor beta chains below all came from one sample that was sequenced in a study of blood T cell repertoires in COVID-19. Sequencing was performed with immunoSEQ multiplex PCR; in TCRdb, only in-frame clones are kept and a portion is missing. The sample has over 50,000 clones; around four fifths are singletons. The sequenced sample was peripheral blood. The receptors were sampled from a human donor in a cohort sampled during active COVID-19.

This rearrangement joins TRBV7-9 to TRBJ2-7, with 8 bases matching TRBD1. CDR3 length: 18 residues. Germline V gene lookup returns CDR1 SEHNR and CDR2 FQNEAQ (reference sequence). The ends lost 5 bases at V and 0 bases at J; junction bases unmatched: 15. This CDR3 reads CASSLTGQAWESSYEQYF. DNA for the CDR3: TGTGCCAGCAGCCTAACGGGACAGGCTTGGGAGAGCTCCTACGAGCAGTACTTC.

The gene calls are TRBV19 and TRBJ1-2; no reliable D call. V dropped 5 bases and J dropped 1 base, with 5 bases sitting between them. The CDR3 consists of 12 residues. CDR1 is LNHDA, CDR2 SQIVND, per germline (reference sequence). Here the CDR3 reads CASSEDNYGYTF. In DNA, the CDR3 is TGTGCCAGTAGTGAGGATAACTATGGCTACACCTTC.

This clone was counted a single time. The CDR3 loop reads CASSSRLPPYEQYF. CDR3 coding DNA: TGTGCCAGCAGTTCAAGACTACCCCCCTACGAGCAGTACTTC. The rearrangement uses TRBV28 and TRBJ2-7; maybe TRBD2 (5 bases). Trimming took off 4 bases at V and 2 bases at J, with 12 bases between the two ends. The CDR3 extends over 14 amino acids. Germline V gives CDR1 MDHEN, CDR2 SYDVKM. Full variable domain (missing parts from reference TRBV28 and TRBJ2-7): DVKVTQSSRYLVKRTGEKVFLECVQDMDHENMFWYRQDPGLGLRLIYFSYDVKMKEKGDIPEGYSVSREKKERFSLILESASTNQTSMYLCASSSRLPPYEQYFGPGTRLTVT.

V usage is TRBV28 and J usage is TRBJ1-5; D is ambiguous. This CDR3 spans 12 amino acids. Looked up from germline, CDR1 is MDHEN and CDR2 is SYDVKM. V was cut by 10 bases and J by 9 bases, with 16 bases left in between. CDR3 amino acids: CATSTGDGPQHF. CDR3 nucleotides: TGTGCCACTTCGACTGGAGATGGGCCCCAGCATTTT.

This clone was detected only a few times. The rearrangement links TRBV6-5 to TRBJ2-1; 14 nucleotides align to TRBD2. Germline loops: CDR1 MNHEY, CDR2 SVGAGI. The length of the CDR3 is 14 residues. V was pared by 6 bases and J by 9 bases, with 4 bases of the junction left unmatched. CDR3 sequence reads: CASRGLAGDTEQFF. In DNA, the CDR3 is TGTGCCAGCAGGGGACTAGCGGGGGATACTGAGCAGTTCTTC.

The CDR3 DNA reads as TGTGCCAGCAGCCCAGGGGATACCCCCACTGAAGCTTTCTTT. It codes for CASSPGDTPTEAFF. The rearrangement links TRBV28 to TRBJ1-1; D might be TRBD1 (6 bases). CDR3 length: 14 residues. The germline gives CDR1 MDHEN, CDR2 SYDVKM. Trimming stripped 6 bases from V and 4 bases from J, with 15 bases between.

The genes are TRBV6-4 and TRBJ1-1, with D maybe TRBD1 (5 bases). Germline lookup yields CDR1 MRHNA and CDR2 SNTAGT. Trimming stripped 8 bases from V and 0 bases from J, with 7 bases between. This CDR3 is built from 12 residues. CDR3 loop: CASGHMNTEAFF. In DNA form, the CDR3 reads TGTGCCAGCGGACATATGAACACTGAAGCTTTCTTT.

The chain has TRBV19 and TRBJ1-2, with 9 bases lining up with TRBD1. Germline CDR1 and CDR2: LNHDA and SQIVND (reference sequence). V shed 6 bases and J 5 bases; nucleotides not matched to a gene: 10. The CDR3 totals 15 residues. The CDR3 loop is CASRHPGQGQYGYTF. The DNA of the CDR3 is TGTGCCAGTAGGCATCCGGGACAGGGTCAGTATGGCTACACCTTC.

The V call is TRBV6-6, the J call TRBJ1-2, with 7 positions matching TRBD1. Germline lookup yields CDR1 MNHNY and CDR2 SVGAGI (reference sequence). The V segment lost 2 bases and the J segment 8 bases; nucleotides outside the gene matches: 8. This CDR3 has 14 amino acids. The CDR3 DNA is TGTGCCAGCAGTTACCGGGACAGTTTGGGCGGCTACACCTTC. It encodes CASSYRDSLGGYTF.

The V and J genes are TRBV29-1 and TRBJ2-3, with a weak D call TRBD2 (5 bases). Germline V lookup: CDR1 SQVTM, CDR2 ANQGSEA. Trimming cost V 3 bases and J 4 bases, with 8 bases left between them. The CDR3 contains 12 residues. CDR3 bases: TGCAGCGTTGACGAGGGTCCAGATACGCAGTATTTT. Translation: CSVDEGPDTQYF.

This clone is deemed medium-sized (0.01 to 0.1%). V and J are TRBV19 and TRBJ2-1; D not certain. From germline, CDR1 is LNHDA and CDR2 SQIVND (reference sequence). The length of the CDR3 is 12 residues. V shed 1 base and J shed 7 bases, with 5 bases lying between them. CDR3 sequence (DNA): TGTGCCAGTAGTATAGTCCCTAATGAGCAGTTCTTC. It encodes CASSIVPNEQFF.

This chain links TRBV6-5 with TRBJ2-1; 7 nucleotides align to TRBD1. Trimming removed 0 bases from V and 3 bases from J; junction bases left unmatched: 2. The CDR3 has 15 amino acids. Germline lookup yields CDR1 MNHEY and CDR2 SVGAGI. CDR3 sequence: CASSYSWDSYNEQFF. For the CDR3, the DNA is TGTGCCAGCAGTTACTCTTGGGACAGCTACAATGAGCAGTTCTTC.

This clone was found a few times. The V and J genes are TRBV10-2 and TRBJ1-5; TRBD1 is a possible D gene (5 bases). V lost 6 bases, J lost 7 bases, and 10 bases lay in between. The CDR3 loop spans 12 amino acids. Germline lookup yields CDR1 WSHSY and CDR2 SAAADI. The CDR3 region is CASRDQGQPQHF. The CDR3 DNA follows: TGCGCCAGCAGGGACCAGGGACAGCCCCAGCATTTT.

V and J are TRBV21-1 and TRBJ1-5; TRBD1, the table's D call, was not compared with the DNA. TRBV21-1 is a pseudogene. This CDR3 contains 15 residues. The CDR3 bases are TGTGCCAGCAGCAAGTGGGACAGCCTAAATCAGCCCCAGCATTTT. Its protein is CASSKWDSLNQPQHF.

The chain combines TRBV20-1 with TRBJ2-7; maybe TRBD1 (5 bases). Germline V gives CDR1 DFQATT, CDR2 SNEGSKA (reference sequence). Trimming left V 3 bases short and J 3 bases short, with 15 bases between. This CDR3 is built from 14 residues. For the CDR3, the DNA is TGCAGTGCTAGTCCACAGGAATGGTACTACGAGCAGTACTTC. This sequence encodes CSASPQEWYYEQYF.

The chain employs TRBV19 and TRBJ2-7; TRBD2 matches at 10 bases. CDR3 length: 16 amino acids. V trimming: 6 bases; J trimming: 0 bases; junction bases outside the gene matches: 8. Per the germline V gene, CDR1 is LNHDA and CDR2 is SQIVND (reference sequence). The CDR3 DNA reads TGTGCCAGTAGCCACCCGGGACTAGCGAACTCCTACGAGCAGTACTTC. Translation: CASSHPGLANSYEQYF. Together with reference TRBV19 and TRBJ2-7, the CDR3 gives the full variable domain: DGGITQSPKYLFRKEGQNVTLSCEQNLNHDAMYWYRQDPGQGLRLIYYSQIVNDFQKGDIAEGYSVSREKKESFPLTVTSAQKNPTAFYLCASSHPGLANSYEQYFGPGTRLTVT.

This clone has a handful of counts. CDR3 sequence: CASSITGGGSDTQYF. For the CDR3, the DNA is TGTGCCAGTAGTATCACGGGGGGAGGGTCAGATACGCAGTATTTT. The chain combines TRBV19 with TRBJ2-3, with 7 bases aligning to TRBD2. CDR3 size: 15 residues. The J segment lost 4 bases and the V segment lost 3 bases, leaving 7 bases of the junction unmatched. Germline-derived CDR1 and CDR2 are LNHDA and SQIVND (reference sequence).

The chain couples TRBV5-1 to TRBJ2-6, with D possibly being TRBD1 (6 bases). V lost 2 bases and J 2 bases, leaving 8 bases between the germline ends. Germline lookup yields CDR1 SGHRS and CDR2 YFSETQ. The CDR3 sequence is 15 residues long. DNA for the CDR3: TGCGCCAGCAGCTTAAGGACAGCTGGGGCCAACGTCCTGACTTTC. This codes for CASSLRTAGANVLTF.

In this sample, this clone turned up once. The CDR3 region has the DNA TGTGCCAGTAGTATAGACTGGGGGGGATCCTCCACAGATACGCAGTATTTT. It yields the protein CASSIDWGGSSTDTQYF. The J gene is TRBJ2-3, the V gene TRBV19, with 7 bases identical to TRBD2. CDR3 size: 17 residues. Germline V gene lookup returns CDR1 LNHDA and CDR2 SQIVND (reference sequence). Unmatched junction bases numbered 8, after V lost 0 bases and J lost 2 bases.

The CDR3 DNA reads TGTGCCATCAGTGTTGGGGCGTACTCTGGGGCCAACGTCCTGACTTTC. This translates into CAISVGAYSGANVLTF. The chain is built from TRBV10-3 and TRBJ2-6; D possibly corresponds to TRBD1 (5 bases). Germline V gene data show CDR1 as ENHRY and CDR2 as SYGVKD. The CDR3 runs 16 residues. V shed 4 bases and J shed 0 bases, with 10 bases lying between them.

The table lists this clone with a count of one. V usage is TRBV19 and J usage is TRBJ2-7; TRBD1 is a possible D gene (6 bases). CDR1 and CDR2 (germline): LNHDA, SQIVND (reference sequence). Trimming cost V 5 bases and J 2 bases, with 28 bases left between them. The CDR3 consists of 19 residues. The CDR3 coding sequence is TGTGCCAGTAGTCGGGGATTACTCGGGACACAAATACCCCCCTACGAGCAGTACTTC. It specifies CASSRGLLGTQIPPYEQYF.

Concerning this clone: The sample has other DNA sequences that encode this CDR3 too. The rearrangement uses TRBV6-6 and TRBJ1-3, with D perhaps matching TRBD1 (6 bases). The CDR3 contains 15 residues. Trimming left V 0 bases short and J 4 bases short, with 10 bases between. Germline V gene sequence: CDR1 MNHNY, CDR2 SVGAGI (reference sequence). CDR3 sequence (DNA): TGTGCCAGCAGTTACTCCACAGGGTCGGGAAACACCATATATTTT. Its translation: CASSYSTGSGNTIYF.

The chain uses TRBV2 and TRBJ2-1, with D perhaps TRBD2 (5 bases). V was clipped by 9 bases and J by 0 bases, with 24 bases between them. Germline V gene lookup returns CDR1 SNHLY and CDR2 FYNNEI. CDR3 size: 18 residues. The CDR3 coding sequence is TGTGCCAGTTCACGACCGAAGGCGGGCCGGAGCTCCTACAATGAGCAGTTCTTC. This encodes CASSRPKAGRSSYNEQFF.

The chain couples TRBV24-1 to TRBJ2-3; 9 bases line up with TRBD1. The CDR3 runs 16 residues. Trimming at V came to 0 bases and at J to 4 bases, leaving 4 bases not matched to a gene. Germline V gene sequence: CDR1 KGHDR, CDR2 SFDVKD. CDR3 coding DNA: TGTGCCACCAGTGATTTGGCGGGACAGGGCTCAGATACGCAGTATTTT. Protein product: CATSDLAGQGSDTQYF.